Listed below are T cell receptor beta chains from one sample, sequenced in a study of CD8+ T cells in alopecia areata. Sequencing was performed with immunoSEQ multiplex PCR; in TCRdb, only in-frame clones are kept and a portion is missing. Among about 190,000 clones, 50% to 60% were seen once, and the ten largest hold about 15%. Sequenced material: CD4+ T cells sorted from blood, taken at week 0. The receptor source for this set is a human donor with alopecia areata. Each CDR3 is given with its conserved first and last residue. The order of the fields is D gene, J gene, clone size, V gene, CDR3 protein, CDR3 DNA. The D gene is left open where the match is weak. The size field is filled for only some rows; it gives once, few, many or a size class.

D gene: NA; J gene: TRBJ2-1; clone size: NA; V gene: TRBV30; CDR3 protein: CAWSGYNEQFF; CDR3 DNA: TGTGCCTGGAGTGGATACAATGAGCAGTTCTTC
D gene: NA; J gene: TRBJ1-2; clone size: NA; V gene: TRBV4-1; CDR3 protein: CASSQEAGTSYGYTF; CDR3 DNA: TGCGCCAGCAGCCAAGAGGCCGGGACAAGCTATGGCTACACCTTC
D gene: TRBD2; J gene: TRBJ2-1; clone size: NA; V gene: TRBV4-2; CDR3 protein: CASSQDPGLANEQFF; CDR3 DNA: TGTGCCAGCAGCCAAGACCCTGGACTAGCCAATGAGCAGTTCTTC
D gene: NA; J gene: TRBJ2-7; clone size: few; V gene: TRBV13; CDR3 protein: CASSIRRGGVYEQYF; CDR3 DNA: TGTGCCAGCAGCATTCGTCGAGGAGGCGTCTACGAGCAGTACTTC
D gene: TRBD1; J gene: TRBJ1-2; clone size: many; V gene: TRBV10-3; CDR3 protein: CAISPPGQDHGYTF; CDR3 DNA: TGTGCCATCAGCCCCCCAGGACAGGACCATGGCTACACCTTC
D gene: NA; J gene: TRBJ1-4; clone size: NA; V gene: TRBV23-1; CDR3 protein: CASSPRGEPGRTNEKLFF; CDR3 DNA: TGCGCCAGCAGTCCCCGCGGGGAGCCGGGGCGAACTAATGAAAAACTGTTTTTT
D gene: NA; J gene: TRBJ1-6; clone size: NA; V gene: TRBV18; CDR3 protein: CASSPLRQANNSPLHF; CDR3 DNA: TGTGCCAGCTCACCGCTCCGACAGGCTAATAATTCACCCCTCCACTTT
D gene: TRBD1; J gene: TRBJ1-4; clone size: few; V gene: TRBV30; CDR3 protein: CAWGQAATNEKLFF; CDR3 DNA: TGTGCCTGGGGACAGGCTGCAACTAATGAAAAACTGTTTTTT
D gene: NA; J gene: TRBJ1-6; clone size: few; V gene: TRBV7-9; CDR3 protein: CASSFSTGSPLHF; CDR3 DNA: TGTGCCAGCAGCTTCTCAACAGGATCACCCCTCCACTTT
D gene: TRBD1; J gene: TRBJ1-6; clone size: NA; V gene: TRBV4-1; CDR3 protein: CASSQEGTAFYNSPLHF; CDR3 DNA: TGCGCCAGCAGCCAAGAGGGGACAGCCTTCTATAATTCACCCCTCCACTTT
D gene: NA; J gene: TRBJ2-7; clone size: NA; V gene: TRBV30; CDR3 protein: CAWSEVVSGVLLKSEQYF; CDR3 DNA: TGTGCCTGGAGCGAGGTGGTGTCAGGGGTCCTTCTAAAATCCGAGCAGTACTTC
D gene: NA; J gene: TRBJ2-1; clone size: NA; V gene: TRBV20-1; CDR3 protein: CSAIAGNEQFF; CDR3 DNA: TGCAGTGCTATAGCAGGGAATGAGCAGTTCTTC
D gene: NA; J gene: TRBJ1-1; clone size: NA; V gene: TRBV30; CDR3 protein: CAWSVPPPIPPNTEAFF; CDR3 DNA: TGTGCCTGGAGTGTACCCCCCCCAATCCCCCCGAACACTGAAGCTTTCTTT
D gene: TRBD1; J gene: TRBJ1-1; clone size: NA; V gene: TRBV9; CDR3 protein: CASSARGQDTEAFF; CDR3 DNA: TGTGCCAGCAGCGCGAGGGGGCAGGACACTGAAGCTTTCTTT
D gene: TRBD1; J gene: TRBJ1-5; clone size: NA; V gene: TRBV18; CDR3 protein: CASSATGDKSQPQHF; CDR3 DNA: TGTGCCAGCTCCGCGACAGGGGATAAGAGTCAGCCCCAGCATTTT
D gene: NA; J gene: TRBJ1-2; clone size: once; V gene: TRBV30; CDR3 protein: CAWAHAGANGYTF; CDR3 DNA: TGTGCCTGGGCGCACGCAGGGGCGAATGGCTACACCTTC
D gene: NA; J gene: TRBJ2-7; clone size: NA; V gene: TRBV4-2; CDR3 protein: CASSQGTNRVDEQYF; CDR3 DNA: TGTGCCAGCAGCCAAGGGACCAACCGGGTCGACGAGCAGTACTTC